Listed below are T cell receptor beta chains from one sample, sequenced in a study of response to subunit inactivated influenza vaccine. TCRdb used MiXCR to reprocess the RT-PCR reads, holding one entry per CDR3 protein. The sample yields around 760,000 distinct CDR3 sequences, around 14% seen once. The sample in question was PBMCs from blood, obtained 14 to 15 days before vaccination. Source of these receptors: a man aged 50 to 60 who received an inactivated influenza vaccine. Each CDR3 is given with its conserved first and last residue. Each record gives: J gene, V gene, D gene, clone size, CDR3 DNA, CDR3 protein. A D gene is named only where the DNA matches it firmly. Clone size is not always given. Where it is, it says once, few, many or a class for expanded clones.

J: TRBJ2-7; V: TRBV5-6; D: .; size: many; DNA: TGTGCCAGCAGCTTGGGCGGCAGGGGGGCCTACGAGCAGTACTTC; CDR3: CASSLGGRGAYEQYF
J: TRBJ1-5; V: TRBV9; D: TRBD1; size: .; DNA: TGTGCCAGCAGCCCCAGGACAGGGGTTGATCAGCCCCAGCATTTT; CDR3: CASSPRTGVDQPQHF
J: TRBJ2-1; V: TRBV14; D: .; size: many; DNA: TGTGCCAGCAGCCAACTCTCACCCCTCAATTCCTACAATGAGCAGTTCTTC; CDR3: CASSQLSPLNSYNEQFF
J: TRBJ2-1; V: TRBV29-1; D: .; size: .; DNA: TGCAGCGTTGAAGAAGGGGTAGCGGACACCTACAATGAGCAGTTCTTC; CDR3: CSVEEGVADTYNEQFF
J: TRBJ1-4; V: TRBV4-3; D: TRBD1; size: few; DNA: TGCGCCAGCAGCCAAGGATCAGGCCTCATGACAGGGGGTGGAGGAAAACTGTTTTTT; CDR3: CASSQGSGLMTGGGGKLFF
J: TRBJ2-1; V: TRBV7-3; D: TRBD1; size: .; DNA: TGTGCCAGCAGCCCCCAGGGGGCTCGAGGCAATGAGCAGTTCTTC; CDR3: CASSPQGARGNEQFF
J: TRBJ1-4; V: TRBV7-2; D: .; size: few; DNA: TGTGCCAGCAGCCTCGGCCGGGGACGGGAAAAACTGTTTTTT; CDR3: CASSLGRGREKLFF
J: TRBJ2-2; V: TRBV27; D: .; size: few; DNA: TGTGCCAGCAGTTTTCGGGGGAAGAACACCGGGGAGCTGTTTTTT; CDR3: CASSFRGKNTGELFF
J: TRBJ2-5; V: TRBV20-1; D: .; size: many; DNA: TGCAGTGCTACGGTCATCATGGAGACCCAGTACTTC; CDR3: CSATVIMETQYF
J: TRBJ1-2; V: TRBV4-3; D: TRBD1; size: .; DNA: TGCGCCAGCAGCCAAGAGAGGGGGACAGGTTTGGGCTACACCTTC; CDR3: CASSQERGTGLGYTF
J: TRBJ2-1; V: TRBV25-1; D: TRBD2; size: few; DNA: TGTGCCAGCAGTGAATGGGGCGGGAGGGGTGAGCAGTTCTTC; CDR3: CASSEWGGRGEQFF
J: TRBJ1-4; V: TRBV4-3; D: .; size: few; DNA: TGCGCCAGCAGCCAAGATGGCAGGGAACTGTTTTTT; CDR3: CASSQDGRELFF
J: TRBJ1-1; V: TRBV4-3; D: .; size: .; DNA: TGCGCCAGCAGCCAGATAGGGACGGGCACTGAAGCTTTCTTT; CDR3: CASSQIGTGTEAFF
J: TRBJ2-7; V: TRBV5-5; D: .; size: .; DNA: TGTGCCAGCAGCATTACTTTCAACTCCTACGAGCAGTACTTC; CDR3: CASSITFNSYEQYF
J: TRBJ2-2; V: TRBV10-3; D: TRBD1; size: .; DNA: TGTGCCATCAGTGTTGGACAGGGGGCGGTCACCGGGGAGCTGTTTTTT; CDR3: CAISVGQGAVTGELFF
J: TRBJ2-5; V: TRBV4-1; D: TRBD2; size: .; DNA: TGCGCCAGCAGCCGACTCCCCGTATACGGACTAGCGGGCAACCAAGAGACCCAGTACTTC; CDR3: CASSRLPVYGLAGNQETQYF
J: TRBJ1-6; V: TRBV29-1; D: .; size: few; DNA: TGCAGCGTTAACCCGGCAGGGCCCAATTCACCCCTCCACTTT; CDR3: CSVNPAGPNSPLHF
J: TRBJ2-2; V: TRBV11-2; D: TRBD2; size: .; DNA: TGTGCCAGCAGCTTAGAGGTCAGGACTAGCGGGATGAACACCGGGGAGCTGTTTTTT; CDR3: CASSLEVRTSGMNTGELFF
J: TRBJ1-2; V: TRBV7-2; D: .; size: few; DNA: TGTGCCAGCAGCTTAGGAGGTTCGGGGGTGCGTTATGGCTACACCTTC; CDR3: CASSLGGSGVRYGYTF
J: TRBJ1-1; V: TRBV2; D: .; size: .; DNA: TGTGCCAGTTCCGTGAGAGGGGGAGACACTGAAGCTTTCTTT; CDR3: CASSVRGGDTEAFF
J: TRBJ2-2; V: TRBV24-1; D: .; size: .; DNA: TGTGCCACCAGTGATCGGAGTACAACGAACACCGGGGAGCTGTTTTTT; CDR3: CATSDRSTTNTGELFF
J: TRBJ2-7; V: TRBV27; D: TRBD1; size: .; DNA: TGTGCCAGCTCCCCCGGGACAGGCGGTTCCGAGCAGTACTTC; CDR3: CASSPGTGGSEQYF
J: TRBJ2-2; V: TRBV4-3; D: .; size: many; DNA: TGCGCCAGCAGCCAAGTAACGGCCACCGGGGAGCTGTTTTTT; CDR3: CASSQVTATGELFF
J: TRBJ2-7; V: TRBV7-2; D: TRBD1; size: few; DNA: TGTGCCAGCAGGAAACCGGGACAGGTGTCCGAGCAGTACTTC; CDR3: CASRKPGQVSEQYF
J: TRBJ2-4; V: TRBV9; D: .; size: .; DNA: TGTGCCAGCAGCGTAGGTGAGAACGGGAACATTCAGTACTTC; CDR3: CASSVGENGNIQYF
J: TRBJ2-1; V: TRBV14; D: .; size: many; DNA: TGTGCCAGCAGCCAAGGACAGTACAATGAGCAGTTCTTC; CDR3: CASSQGQYNEQFF
J: TRBJ2-3; V: TRBV6-2/TRBV6-3; D: TRBD1; size: .; DNA: TGTGCCAGCAGTAAACGACAGGGAATCGGTACAGATACGCAGTATTTT; CDR3: CASSKRQGIGTDTQYF
J: TRBJ2-2; V: TRBV7-9; D: TRBD1; size: .; DNA: TGTGCCAGCATAGGGGGCCCGGACACCGGGGAGCTGTTTTTT; CDR3: CASIGGPDTGELFF
J: TRBJ2-2; V: TRBV30; D: .; size: few; DNA: TGTGCCTGGACCCCGGGAACTGGGCGGACCGGGGAGCTGTTTTTT; CDR3: CAWTPGTGRTGELFF
J: TRBJ1-2; V: TRBV5-1; D: TRBD1; size: .; DNA: TGCGCCAGCAGCCCGGAAGTCAGGGACAGGGGGTATGGCTACACCTTC; CDR3: CASSPEVRDRGYGYTF
J: TRBJ1-1; V: TRBV7-9; D: .; size: many; DNA: TGTGCCAGCAGCTTAGGTTACACTGAAGCTTTCTTT; CDR3: CASSLGYTEAFF
J: TRBJ1-1; V: TRBV13; D: .; size: .; DNA: TGTGCCAGCAAGAAGGGGGGGGACAACACTGAAGCTTTCTTT; CDR3: CASKKGGDNTEAFF
J: TRBJ2-5; V: TRBV4-3; D: TRBD1; size: few; DNA: TGCGCCAGCAGCCCAGGACAGGGAGTATTGGTAGGAGAGACCCAGTACTTC; CDR3: CASSPGQGVLVGETQYF
J: TRBJ2-7; V: TRBV20-1; D: .; size: .; DNA: TGCAGTGCTGGACGGACTGACACCTACGAGCAGTACTTC; CDR3: CSAGRTDTYEQYF
J: TRBJ1-1; V: TRBV5-1; D: TRBD1; size: few; DNA: TGCGCCAGCAGCGGGGGACAGGGGTGGACTGAAGCTTTCTTT; CDR3: CASSGGQGWTEAFF
J: TRBJ2-5; V: TRBV20-1; D: .; size: .; DNA: TGCAGTGCTAGCGGGGTAGGATACCAAGAGACCCAGTACTTC; CDR3: CSASGVGYQETQYF
J: TRBJ2-7; V: TRBV4-2; D: .; size: few; DNA: TGTGCCAGCAGCCAACTTCAGGGGTCCTACGAGCAGTACTTC; CDR3: CASSQLQGSYEQYF
J: TRBJ2-7; V: TRBV6-2/TRBV6-3; D: TRBD2; size: many; DNA: TGTGCCAGCACCACTAGCGGGGCCTTCTCCTACGAGCAGTACTTC; CDR3: CASTTSGAFSYEQYF
J: TRBJ2-2; V: TRBV6-1; D: .; size: .; DNA: TGTGCCAGCACGCCCCGCGGGGGCGACACCGGGGAGCTGTTTTTT; CDR3: CASTPRGGDTGELFF
J: TRBJ1-1; V: TRBV5-1; D: .; size: .; DNA: TGCGCCAGCAGCCGCCTGGATGGGGGGATGAGCACTGAAGCTTTCTTT; CDR3: CASSRLDGGMSTEAFF
J: TRBJ2-1; V: TRBV12-3/TRBV12-4; D: TRBD2; size: .; DNA: TGTGCCAGCAGTTTTGGGACTAGGACGAATGAGCAGTTCTTC; CDR3: CASSFGTRTNEQFF
J: TRBJ1-2; V: TRBV29-1; D: .; size: few; DNA: TGCAGCGTTGAAGATCTAAGGGTGGCTGGCTACACCTTC; CDR3: CSVEDLRVAGYTF